This TCR beta chain derives from a study of neoadjuvant anti-PD-1 for oral cavity cancer. The repertoire was sequenced with immunoSEQ multiplex PCR; TCRdb's copy has only in-frame clones and lacks some. The sample includes about 7,200 clones, about two thirds seen only once; the top ten take 3%. The TCR originated in a person between 35 and 79 years old with oral cavity squamous cell carcinoma. Source: PBMCs, taken before nivolumab (anti-PD-1) treatment.

The CDR3 reads CSVRLGGNYGYTF. In DNA form, the CDR3 reads TGCAGCGTCCGATTAGGGGGGAACTATGGCTACACCTTC. The chain is built from TRBV29-1 and TRBJ1-2, with D perhaps TRBD1 (6 bases). V was pared by 6 bases and J by 2 bases, with 13 bases between. The germline gives CDR1 SQVTM, CDR2 ANQGSEA. The CDR3 covers 13 residues.